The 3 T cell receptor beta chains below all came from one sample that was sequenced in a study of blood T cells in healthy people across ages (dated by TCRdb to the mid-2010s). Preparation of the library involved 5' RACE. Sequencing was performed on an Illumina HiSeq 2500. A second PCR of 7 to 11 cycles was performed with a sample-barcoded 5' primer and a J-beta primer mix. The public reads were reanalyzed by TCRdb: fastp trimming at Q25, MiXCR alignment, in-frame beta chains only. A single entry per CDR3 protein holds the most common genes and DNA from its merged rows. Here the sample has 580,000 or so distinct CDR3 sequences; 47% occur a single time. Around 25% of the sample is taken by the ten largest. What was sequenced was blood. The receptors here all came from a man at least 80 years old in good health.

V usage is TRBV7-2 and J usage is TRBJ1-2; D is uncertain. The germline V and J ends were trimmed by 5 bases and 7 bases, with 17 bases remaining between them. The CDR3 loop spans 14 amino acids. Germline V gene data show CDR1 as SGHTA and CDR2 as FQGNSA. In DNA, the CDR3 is TGTGCCAGCAGCGTAGATATAGGGTGGCCTGGCTACACCTTC. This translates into CASSVDIGWPGYTF.

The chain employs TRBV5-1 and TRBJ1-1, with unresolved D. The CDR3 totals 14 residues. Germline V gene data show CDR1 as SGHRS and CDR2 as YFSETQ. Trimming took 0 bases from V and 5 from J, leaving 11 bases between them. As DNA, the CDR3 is TGCGCCAGCAGCTTGGGAGGGCCTAGTACTGAAGCTTTCTTT. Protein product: CASSLGGPSTEAFF.

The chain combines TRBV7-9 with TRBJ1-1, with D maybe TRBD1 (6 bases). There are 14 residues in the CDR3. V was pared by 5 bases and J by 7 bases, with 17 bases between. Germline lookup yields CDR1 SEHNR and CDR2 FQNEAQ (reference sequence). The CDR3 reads CASSPRGGWVEAFF. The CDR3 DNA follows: TGTGCCAGCAGCCCCCGTGGGGGCTGGGTTGAAGCTTTCTTT.